This TCR beta chain was observed in a study of blood T cell repertoires in COVID-19. The V and J ends lost 5 bases and 1 base, in that order; junction bases with no gene match: 6. From germline, CDR1 is SQVTM and CDR2 ANQGSEA. The CDR3 has 15 residues. Source study methods: Scientists estimated how many nucleated cells there were by amplifying reference gene primers. The method was immunoSEQ multiplex PCR; TCRdb's version includes in-frame clones alone and lacks a portion of them. V and J calls and clone size are given by that table; D and trimming were obtained from the DNA. This table has about 140,000 clones, around 83% appearing once. This clone was seen only a few times.

The receptor comes from a woman aged 60 to 75 with acute or convalescent COVID-19. Sequenced sample: peripheral blood. The chain combines TRBV29-1 with TRBJ2-2; 8 bases align to TRBD1. The CDR3 region has the DNA TGCAGCGTTCGTGCCGGGACAGGGAACACCGGGGAGCTGTTTTTT. Translating it yields CSVRAGTGNTGELFF.